These T cell receptor beta chains were read from a single sample in a study of T cell responses to AZD1222 COVID-19 vaccine. This table comes from immunoSEQ multiplex PCR, and its TCRdb copy is limited to in-frame clones, with some not included. The sample carries some 180,000 clones, approximately 92% recorded once. The sequencing used peripheral blood, collected 28 days after the second dose of the MenACWY control vaccine. The source of these receptors is an adult who received the MenACWY meningococcal vaccine as a control. CDR3s include the opening cysteine and the closing phenylalanine or tryptophan. A D gene is named only where the DNA matches it firmly. Clone sizes are given selectively: once, few, many, or a class where the clone is expanded.

D | J | size | V | CDR3 | DNA
NA | TRBJ1-6 | NA | TRBV27 | CASSLRQGTGPLHF | TGTGCCAGCAGTTTGCGCCAGGGGACGGGCCCCCTCCACTTT
TRBD1 | TRBJ1-4 | NA | TRBV19 | CASRDTGVLVEKLFF | TGTGCCAGTAGAGATACAGGGGTTCTTGTTGAAAAACTGTTTTTT
TRBD1 | TRBJ1-2 | once | TRBV28 | CASSLRQQGAYGYTF | TGTGCCAGCAGTTTGCGTCAACAGGGGGCGTATGGCTACACCTTC
TRBD2 | TRBJ2-3 | NA | TRBV5-8 | CASQKGLAGVDTQYF | TGTGCCAGCCAGAAGGGACTAGCGGGGGTAGATACGCAGTATTTT
TRBD1 | TRBJ2-6 | NA | TRBV3-1/TRBV3-2 | CASGLTGGPSGANVLTF | TGTGCCAGCGGCCTGACAGGGGGCCCATCTGGGGCCAACGTCCTGACTTTC
NA | TRBJ1-2 | NA | TRBV11-2 | CASSPSGEGPYRYTF | TGTGCCAGCAGCCCATCTGGGGAGGGACCTTATCGCTACACCTTC
NA | TRBJ1-5 | NA | TRBV18 | CASSPRISGDQPQHF | TGTGCCAGCTCACCACGTATTTCAGGGGATCAGCCCCAGCATTTT
NA | TRBJ2-1 | NA | TRBV7-8 | CASSLGGIEQFF | TGTGCCAGCAGCTTAGGCGGGATTGAGCAGTTCTTC
NA | TRBJ1-2 | NA | TRBV5-1 | CASSLEYRASYGYTF | TGCGCCAGCAGCTTGGAGTACAGGGCGTCCTATGGCTACACCTTC
NA | TRBJ1-2 | few | TRBV4-3 | CASSQDRGTPLNYGYTF | TGCGCCAGCAGCCAAGATCGGGGGACGCCCCTTAACTATGGCTACACCTTC
NA | TRBJ1-3 | NA | TRBV9 | CASSPFQGSSGNTIYF | TGTGCCAGCAGCCCCTTCCAGGGGTCCTCTGGAAACACCATATATTTT
TRBD2 | TRBJ2-5 | NA | TRBV7-2 | CASSPPGLAGGRTQYF | TGTGCCAGCAGCCCCCCCGGGCTAGCGGGGGGACGGACCCAGTACTTC
NA | TRBJ2-1 | once | TRBV5-1 | CASSLQGASSYNEQFF | TGCGCCAGCAGCTTGCAAGGGGCGAGCTCCTACAATGAGCAGTTCTTC
NA | TRBJ2-7 | NA | TRBV7-2 | CASSLSGVTSYEQYF | TGTGCCAGCAGCTTGTCCGGCGTCACCTCCTACGAGCAGTACTTC
NA | TRBJ1-6 | NA | TRBV3-1/TRBV3-2 | CASSQESINSPLHF | TGTGCCAGCAGCCAAGAGTCTATTAATTCACCCCTCCACTTT
NA | TRBJ2-5 | once | TRBV3-1/TRBV3-2 | CASSQGFQETQYF | TGTGCCAGCAGCCAAGGGTTCCAAGAGACCCAGTACTTC
NA | TRBJ2-2 | NA | TRBV1 | CTTTQYHNLAGGPYGELFF | TGCACCACCACCCAATATCATAACCTAGCGGGGGGGCCGTACGGGGAGCTGTTTTTT
NA | TRBJ2-1 | NA | TRBV5-6 | CASRRRGYDNEQFF | TGTGCCAGCAGGAGGCGGGGATATGACAATGAGCAGTTCTTC
NA | TRBJ1-5 | NA | TRBV28 | CASSPTQGVVYQPQHF | TGTGCCAGCAGCCCCACCCAGGGAGTGGTTTATCAGCCCCAGCATTTT